One T cell receptor (beta chain) is described in this entry. The CDR3 totals 15 residues. Trimming stripped 5 bases from V and 4 bases from J, with 16 bases between. Germline V gene lookup returns CDR1 SGHRS and CDR2 YFSETQ. The data originate from a study of blood T cell repertoires in COVID-19. Produced via immunoSEQ multiplex PCR; TCRdb's table is partial and in-frame only. The sample carries tens of thousands of clones, about 83% recorded once. The receptor was isolated from a man aged 65-85 years with COVID-19, enrolled during active disease. The specimen sequenced was peripheral blood. The chain carries TRBV5-1 and TRBJ2-1; D is perhaps TRBD2 (6 bases). As DNA, the CDR3 is TGCGCCAGCAGTGGCGGGGCTAGCCGTTACAATGAGCAGTTCTTC. This gives the protein CASSGGASRYNEQFF.